The 23 T cell receptor beta chains given below trace back to one sample, sequenced in a study of T cell responses to AZD1222 COVID-19 vaccine. The method was immunoSEQ multiplex PCR; TCRdb's version includes in-frame clones alone and lacks a portion of them. The repertoire holds under 85,000 clones, with 75% to 90% as singletons. The source was peripheral blood, collected on day 0 of AZD1222 vaccination. The source of these receptors is an adult in good health.

The DNA for the CDR3 is TGTGCCAGCAGTCGAGGTGGGTCGGTTCTTTGGGCTTTCTTT. Translation gives CASSRGGSVLWAFF. The rearrangement uses TRBV2 and TRBJ1-1; no clear D. Trimming pared 5 bases from V and 11 bases from J, leaving 21 bases between. Germline values: CDR1 SNHLY, CDR2 FYNNEI. There are 14 residues in the CDR3. The full variable domain, completed using reference TRBV2 and TRBJ1-1, is EPEVTQTPSHQVTQMGQEVILRCVPISNHLYFYWYRQILGQKVEFLVSFYNNEISEKSEIFDDQFSVERPDGSNFTLKIRSTKLEDSAMYFCASSRGGSVLWAFFGQGTRLTVV.

This clone was detected a few times. The chain carries TRBV18 and TRBJ1-4; 8 positions match TRBD1. Germline V CDR1 and CDR2: KGHSH, LQKENI. The length of the CDR3 is 12 residues. V was pared by 3 bases and J by 9 bases, with 0 bases of the junction left unmatched. This chain's CDR3 is CASSPRGQKLFF. The CDR3 nucleotides are TGTGCCAGCTCACCCAGGGGGCAAAAACTGTTTTTT.

J is TRBJ1-3 and V is TRBV7-8, with D unresolved. The V end lost 2 bases, the J end lost 0 bases, and 8 bases lay between the germline ends. The CDR3 is 15 amino acids. The germline V gene has CDR1 SGHVS and CDR2 FQNEAQ. The CDR3 here is CASSLWGFSGNTIYF. CDR3 DNA: TGTGCCAGCAGCTTATGGGGTTTCTCTGGAAACACCATATATTTT.

This chain connects TRBV7-8 to TRBJ1-5, with D tentatively TRBD1 (5 bases). V was cut by 3 bases and J by 1 base, with 7 bases left in between. The CDR3 extends over 14 amino acids. From germline, CDR1 is SGHVS and CDR2 FQNEAQ. The CDR3 here is CASSFGASNQPQHF. The CDR3 DNA is TGTGCCAGCAGCTTTGGGGCGAGCAATCAGCCCCAGCATTTT.

V is TRBV6-2 or TRBV6-3 and J is TRBJ1-3, with a tentative D call TRBD1 (5 bases). Germline V lookup: CDR1 MNHEY, CDR2 SVGEGT. The CDR3 runs 15 residues. The germline V and J ends were trimmed by 4 bases and 6 bases, with 16 bases remaining between them. The CDR3 DNA reads TGTGCCAGCAGTTCCGCGGGAGGGGACGCAAACACCATATATTTT. Protein: CASSSAGGDANTIYF.

This chain uses TRBV5-4 with TRBJ2-3; weak D call: TRBD2 (5 bases). The CDR3 is 16 amino acids. Germline V gene data show CDR1 as SGHNT and CDR2 as YYREEE (reference sequence). V was cut by 2 bases and J by 1 base, with 14 bases left in between. The DNA for the CDR3 is TGTGCCAGCAGCTTTTTAGCGAGTCCTCGCACAGATACGCAGTATTTT. Its protein product is CASSFLASPRTDTQYF.

This rearrangement joins TRBV6-6 to TRBJ2-1, with 7 bases matching TRBD2. V gave up 8 bases and J gave up 10 bases; unmatched junction bases: 8. Germline lookup yields CDR1 MNHNY and CDR2 SVGAGI (reference sequence). CDR3 length: 12 amino acids. The DNA for the CDR3 is TGTGCCAGCGGGGCGGGAGTGACGGAGCAGTTCTTC. Encoded protein: CASGAGVTEQFF.

This chain connects TRBV4-3 to TRBJ1-6; D is ambiguous. Looked up from germline, CDR1 is LGHNA and CDR2 is YSLEER. CDR3 size: 13 residues. The ends were cut back, 0 bases at V and 7 bases at J, with 4 bases in the middle. In DNA, the CDR3 is TGCGCCAGCAGCCAAGAGCCGAATTCACCCCTCCACTTT. Translating it yields CASSQEPNSPLHF.

V usage is TRBV9 and J usage is TRBJ2-2; no definite D call. V dropped 3 bases and J dropped 4 bases, with 10 bases sitting between them. The CDR3 is made up of 14 amino acids. Per the germline V gene, CDR1 is SGDLS and CDR2 is YYNGEE. The CDR3 coding sequence is TGTGCCAGCAGCGCCCCAAGAATCACCGGGGAGCTGTTTTTT. Translated, it gives CASSAPRITGELFF.

The chain combines TRBV7-9 with TRBJ2-7; no clear D. Germline assignment: CDR1 SEHNR and CDR2 FQNEAQ (reference sequence). The CDR3 spans 13 residues. V lost 0 bases to trimming and J lost 3 bases, with 6 bases between them. CDR3: CASSLAVSYEQYF. CDR3 in DNA: TGTGCCAGCAGCTTAGCCGTGAGCTACGAGCAGTACTTC.

The J gene is TRBJ1-2, the V gene TRBV28; 11 bases match TRBD1. Trimming at V came to 1 base and at J to 2 bases, leaving 9 bases not matched to a gene. This CDR3 spans 18 amino acids. From germline, CDR1 is MDHEN and CDR2 SYDVKM. The chain's CDR3 is CASSLLGTGGPVNYGYTF. The CDR3 DNA reads TGTGCCAGCAGTTTATTGGGGACAGGGGGGCCCGTCAACTATGGCTACACCTTC.

This clone turned up a few times. The CDR3 loop is CASSSRGVSYNEQFF. The CDR3 coding sequence is TGTGCCAGCAGCTCGCGGGGGGTTTCCTACAATGAGCAGTTCTTC. The rearrangement uses TRBV7-8 and TRBJ2-1; 8 bases line up with TRBD2. CDR3 length equals 15 residues. Germline values: CDR1 SGHVS, CDR2 FQNEAQ. Trimming at V came to 4 bases and at J to 1 base, leaving 3 bases not matched to a gene.

The rearrangement links TRBV6-6 to TRBJ2-3; 9 bases are shared with TRBD2. From germline, CDR1 is MNHNY and CDR2 SVGAGI (reference sequence). Trimming removed 6 bases from V and 6 bases from J; junction bases left unmatched: 10. There are 15 residues in the CDR3. CDR3 sequence: CASSPAGGRADTQYF. CDR3 nucleotide sequence: TGTGCCAGCAGCCCCGCGGGCGGGAGGGCGGATACGCAGTATTTT.

The CDR3 is CASSRRGGNQPQHF. The CDR3 region has the DNA TGTGCCAGCAGCCGCCGGGGGGGGAATCAGCCCCAGCATTTT. This chain joins TRBV7-8 and TRBJ1-5, with TRBD1 as a possible D gene (5 bases). Trimming took 5 bases from V and 4 from J, leaving 12 bases between them. Germline CDR1 reads SGHVS; CDR2 reads FQNEAQ. The CDR3 is 14 amino acids.

Details on this clone: This sample includes further DNA sequences coding for the same CDR3. V and J are TRBV18 and TRBJ1-5; D is uncertain. This CDR3 has 13 amino acids. Trimming stripped 2 bases from V and 1 base from J, with 3 bases between. Germline V gives CDR1 KGHSH, CDR2 LQKENI. CDR3 residues: CASSPGSNQPQHF. The CDR3 nucleotides read TGTGCCAGCTCACCAGGAAGCAATCAGCCCCAGCATTTT.

The chain couples TRBV27 to TRBJ1-6; D uncertain. The CDR3 extends over 15 amino acids. The V gene's germline CDR1 is MNHEY and CDR2 SMNVEV (reference sequence). V was clipped by 2 bases and J by 14 bases, with 19 bases between them. The CDR3 sequence is CASSLIESGGITLHF. The CDR3 nucleotides are TGTGCCAGCAGTTTAATTGAGAGTGGTGGCATCACCCTCCACTTT.

This sequence joins TRBV13 and TRBJ2-4; TRBD2 aligns across 10 bases. J lost 1 base, V lost 1 base, and 7 bases had no gene match. The CDR3 contains 18 residues. The V gene's germline CDR1 is PRHDT and CDR2 FYEKMQ (reference sequence). The CDR3 here is CASSLEAGGPGAKNIQYF. DNA for the CDR3: TGTGCCAGCAGCTTAGAAGCGGGAGGGCCGGGGGCCAAAAACATTCAGTACTTC.

The V call is TRBV10-2, the J call TRBJ2-3, with D perhaps matching TRBD1 (5 bases). CDR3 length: 13 amino acids. The V end was cut by 5 bases, the J end by 0 bases, with 6 bases between. CDR1 WSHSY and CDR2 SAAADI come from the germline V gene. For the CDR3, the DNA is TGCGCCAGCAGTAGACAGAGCACAGATACGCAGTATTTT. It specifies CASSRQSTDTQYF.

V usage is TRBV4-1 and J usage is TRBJ2-1; D not resolved. CDR1 and CDR2 from the germline V gene are MGHRA and YSYEKL. Trimming took off 1 base at V and 2 bases at J, with 6 bases between the two ends. The CDR3 sequence is 14 residues long. The CDR3 region is CASSQARPYNEQFF. CDR3 coding DNA: TGCGCCAGCAGCCAAGCTCGGCCCTACAATGAGCAGTTCTTC.

This chain uses TRBV30 with TRBJ2-7; D is possibly TRBD2 (6 bases). Trimming left V 7 bases short and J 6 bases short, with 19 bases between. Germline V gene data show CDR1 as GTSNPN and CDR2 as SVGIG (reference sequence). This CDR3 is 13 amino acids long. In nucleotides, the CDR3 is TGTGCCTCCGGGGCTAGTGGGACTTCCGAGCAGTACTTC. Amino acid sequence: CASGASGTSEQYF.

The chain joins TRBV9 to TRBJ2-3; the D gene is possibly TRBD2 (5 bases). V was clipped by 3 bases and J by 0 bases, with 8 bases between them. Germline V gives CDR1 SGDLS, CDR2 YYNGEE. This CDR3 is 14 amino acids long. The CDR3 loop is CASSDGISTDTQYF. The CDR3 region has the DNA TGTGCCAGCAGCGACGGGATTAGCACAGATACGCAGTATTTT.

The J gene is TRBJ2-2, the V gene TRBV6-4; TRBD1 agrees at 7 bases. The J segment lost 1 base and the V segment lost 2 bases, leaving 10 bases of the junction unmatched. This CDR3 comprises 18 residues. Germline CDR1 and CDR2: MRHNA and SNTAGT. The CDR3 loop reads CASSDKGEGAENTGELFF. The CDR3 bases are TGTGCCAGCAGTGACAAGGGTGAGGGGGCCGAGAACACCGGGGAGCTGTTTTTT.

V usage is TRBV7-9 and J usage is TRBJ2-7, with 16 bases matching TRBD2. The J segment lost 1 base and the V segment lost 1 base, leaving 7 bases of the junction unmatched. This CDR3 is built from 19 residues. Germline CDR1 reads SEHNR; CDR2 reads FQNEAQ (reference sequence). The chain's CDR3 is CASSLGGTSGRAGSYEQYF. DNA for the CDR3: TGTGCCAGCAGCTTAGGAGGGACTAGCGGGAGGGCCGGGTCCTACGAGCAGTACTTC.